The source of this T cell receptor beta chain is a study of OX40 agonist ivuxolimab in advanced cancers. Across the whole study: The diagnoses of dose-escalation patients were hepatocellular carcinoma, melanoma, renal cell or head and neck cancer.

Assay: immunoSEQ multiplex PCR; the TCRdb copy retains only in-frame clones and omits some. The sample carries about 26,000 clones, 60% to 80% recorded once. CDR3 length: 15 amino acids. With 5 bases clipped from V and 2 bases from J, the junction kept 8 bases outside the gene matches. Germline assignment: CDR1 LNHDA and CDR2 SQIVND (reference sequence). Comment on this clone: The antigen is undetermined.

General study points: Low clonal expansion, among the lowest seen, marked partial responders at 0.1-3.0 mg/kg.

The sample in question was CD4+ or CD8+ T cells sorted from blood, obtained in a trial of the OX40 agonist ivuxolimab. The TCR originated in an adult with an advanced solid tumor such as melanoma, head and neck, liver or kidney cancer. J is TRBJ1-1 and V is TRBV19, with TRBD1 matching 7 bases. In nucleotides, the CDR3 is TGTGCCAGTAGTGTACGGGACAGTACAAACACTGAAGCTTTCTTT. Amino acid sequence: CASSVRDSTNTEAFF.